This passage covers 6 T cell receptor beta chains from one sample sequenced in a study of memory CD4+ T cells and cytomegalovirus serostatus. The method was immunoSEQ multiplex PCR; TCRdb's version includes in-frame clones alone and lacks a portion of them. The table lists 61,000 or so clones, around 80% of them singletons, with around 0.53% in the top ten. Single viable CD3+CD4+CD8-CD45RO+ cells were sorted as the memory CD4+ T cells. Sequencing was carried out using memory CD4+ T cells from blood. The receptors originated from an adult in good health and CMV-seronegative. Some clones in this sample may be carry-over from other donors' samples.

The gene calls are TRBV6-5 and TRBJ1-1, with TRBD1 matching over 9 bases. The CDR3 extends over 12 amino acids. The ends lost 2 bases at V and 10 bases at J; junction bases unmatched: 2. CDR1 is MNHEY and CDR2 is SVGAGI in the germline V gene. The CDR3 DNA follows: TGTGCCAGCAGTTACGGGGGACAGGGAGCTTTCTTT. Translation: CASSYGGQGAFF.

CDR3 nucleotides: TGTGCCAGCTCACCACCGGGACAGGGAGGTGGCTACACCTTC. It codes for CASSPPGQGGGYTF. The chain combines TRBV18 with TRBJ1-2, with 9 positions matching TRBD1. Unmatched junction bases numbered 3, after V lost 0 bases and J lost 7 bases. There are 14 residues in the CDR3. CDR1 and CDR2 (germline): KGHSH, LQKENI.

The chain recombines TRBV30 with TRBJ1-3, with D uncertain. In germline, CDR1 is GTSNPN, CDR2 SVGIG (reference sequence). The CDR3 has 14 residues. The ends were cut back, 3 bases at V and 0 bases at J, with 9 bases in the middle. CDR3 loop: CAWRSTGSGNTIYF. In DNA, the CDR3 is TGTGCCTGGAGATCGACGGGCTCTGGAAACACCATATATTTT.

The chain carries TRBV9 and TRBJ1-3, with 8 nucleotides matching TRBD1. Germline V gene lookup returns CDR1 SGDLS and CDR2 YYNGEE. J lost 6 bases, V lost 1 base, and 0 bases had no gene match. The CDR3 covers 13 residues. This CDR3 is CASSVQGANTIYF. The CDR3, as DNA: TGTGCCAGCAGCGTACAGGGGGCAAACACCATATATTTT.

This chain joins TRBV9 and TRBJ2-2; D is tentatively TRBD1 or TRBD2 (5 bases each). Trimming stripped 3 bases from V and 4 bases from J, with 10 bases between. CDR3 length: 14 residues. Germline V gene data show CDR1 as SGDLS and CDR2 as YYNGEE. In DNA, the CDR3 is TGTGCCAGCAGCGCCGGGGACGCCACCGGGGAGCTGTTTTTT. Residues: CASSAGDATGELFF.

CDR3 amino acids: CASSESRGNTIYF. CDR3 coding DNA: TGCGCCAGCAGTGAGTCTCGTGGAAACACCATATATTTT. The V gene is TRBV10-2, the J gene TRBJ1-3; D uncertain. Germline loops: CDR1 WSHSY, CDR2 SAAADI. CDR3 length: 13 residues. With 0 bases removed from V and 3 bases from J, the gap between germline ends came to 3 bases.